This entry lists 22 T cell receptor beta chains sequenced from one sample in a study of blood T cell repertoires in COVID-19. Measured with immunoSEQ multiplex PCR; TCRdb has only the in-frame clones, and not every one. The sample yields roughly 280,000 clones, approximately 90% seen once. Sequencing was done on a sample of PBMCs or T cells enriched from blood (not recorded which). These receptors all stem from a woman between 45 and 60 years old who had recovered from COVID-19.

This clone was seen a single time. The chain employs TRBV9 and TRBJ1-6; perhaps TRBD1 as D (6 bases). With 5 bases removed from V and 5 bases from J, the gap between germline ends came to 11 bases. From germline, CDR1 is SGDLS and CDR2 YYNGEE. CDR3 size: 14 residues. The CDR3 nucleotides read TGTGCCAGCAGGGAGGACAGCAATAATTCACCCCTCCACTTT. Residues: CASREDSNNSPLHF. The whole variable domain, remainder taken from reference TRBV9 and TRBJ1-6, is DSGVTQTPKHLITATGQRVTLRCSPRSGDLSVYWYQQSLDQGLQFLIQYYNGEERAKGNILERFSAQQFPDLHSELNLSSLELGDSALYFCASREDSNNSPLHFGNGTRLTVT.

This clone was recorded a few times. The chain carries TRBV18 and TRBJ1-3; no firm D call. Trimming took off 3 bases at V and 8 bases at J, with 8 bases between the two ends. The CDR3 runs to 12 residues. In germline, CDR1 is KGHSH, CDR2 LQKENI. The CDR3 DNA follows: TGTGCCAGCTCACCCGACACTGACACCATATATTTT. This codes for CASSPDTDTIYF.

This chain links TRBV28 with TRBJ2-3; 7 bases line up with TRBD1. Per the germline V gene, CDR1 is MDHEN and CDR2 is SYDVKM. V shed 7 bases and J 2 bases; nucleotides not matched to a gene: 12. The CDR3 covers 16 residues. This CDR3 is CASIGDSSFLTDTQYF. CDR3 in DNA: TGTGCCAGCATTGGGGACAGCTCCTTCCTCACAGATACGCAGTATTTT. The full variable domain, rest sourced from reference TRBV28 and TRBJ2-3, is DVKVTQSSRYLVKRTGEKVFLECVQDMDHENMFWYRQDPGLGLRLIYFSYDVKMKEKGDIPEGYSVSREKKERFSLILESASTNQTSMYLCASIGDSSFLTDTQYFGPGTRLTVL.

The CDR3 sequence: CASTPGDRSLDEQFF. The CDR3 DNA sequence: TGCGCCAGCACCCCGGGGGATAGGTCTCTTGATGAGCAGTTCTTC. The chain is built from TRBV5-1 and TRBJ2-1, with D possibly TRBD2 on 6 matching bases. The germline gives CDR1 SGHRS, CDR2 YFSETQ. V dropped 6 bases and J dropped 8 bases, with 21 bases sitting between them. The length of the CDR3 is 15 residues. Combining the CDR3 with reference TRBV5-1 and TRBJ2-1 gives the whole variable domain KAGVTQTPRYLIKTRGQQVTLSCSPISGHRSVSWYQQTPGQGLQFLFEYFSETQRNKGNFPGRFSGRQFSNSRSEMNVSTLELGDSALYLCASTPGDRSLDEQFFGPGTRLTVL.

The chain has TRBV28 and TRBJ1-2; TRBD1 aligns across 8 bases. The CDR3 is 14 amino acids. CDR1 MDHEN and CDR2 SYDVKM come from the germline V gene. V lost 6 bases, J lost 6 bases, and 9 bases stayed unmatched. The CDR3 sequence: CASSRDGTGHGYTF. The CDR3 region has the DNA TGTGCCAGCAGCCGTGACGGGACAGGTCATGGCTACACCTTC.

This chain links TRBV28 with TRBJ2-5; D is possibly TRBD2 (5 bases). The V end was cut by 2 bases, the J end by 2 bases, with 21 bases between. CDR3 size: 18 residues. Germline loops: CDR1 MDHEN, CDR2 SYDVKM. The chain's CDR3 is CASSLGWTDGYHQETQYF. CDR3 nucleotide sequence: TGTGCCAGCAGTTTAGGTTGGACTGATGGATACCATCAAGAGACCCAGTACTTC.

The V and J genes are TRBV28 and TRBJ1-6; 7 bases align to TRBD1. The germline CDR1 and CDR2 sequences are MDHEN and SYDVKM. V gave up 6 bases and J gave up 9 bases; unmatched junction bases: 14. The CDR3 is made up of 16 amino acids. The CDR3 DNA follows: TGTGCCAGCAGACGCACAGGGGACCTTGGGGGTTCACCCCTCCACTTT. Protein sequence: CASRRTGDLGGSPLHF.

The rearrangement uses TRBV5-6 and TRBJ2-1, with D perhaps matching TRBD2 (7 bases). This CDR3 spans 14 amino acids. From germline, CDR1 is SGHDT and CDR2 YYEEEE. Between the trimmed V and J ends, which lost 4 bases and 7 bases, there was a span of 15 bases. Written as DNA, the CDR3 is TGTGCCAGCAGCGGGGGGGCTAGCGTTAATGAGCAGTTCTTC. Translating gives CASSGGASVNEQFF.

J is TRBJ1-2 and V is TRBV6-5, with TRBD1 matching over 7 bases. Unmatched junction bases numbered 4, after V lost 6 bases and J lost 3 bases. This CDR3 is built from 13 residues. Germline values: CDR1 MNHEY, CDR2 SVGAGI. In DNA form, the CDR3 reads TGTGCCAGCAGACCCGGACAGGACTATGGCTACACCTTC. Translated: CASRPGQDYGYTF.

CDR3 sequence: CASSLYRGTPHGQPQHF. CDR3 sequence (DNA): TGTGCCAGCAGTTTATATAGAGGGACACCGCATGGGCAGCCCCAGCATTTT. The chain uses TRBV28 and TRBJ1-5; weak D call: TRBD1 (6 bases). Trimming removed 1 base from V and 7 bases from J, with 20 bases in between. The CDR3 extends over 17 amino acids. The germline V gene encodes CDR1 MDHEN and CDR2 SYDVKM. Looking up the rest from reference TRBV28 and TRBJ1-5 gives the full variable domain: DVKVTQSSRYLVKRTGEKVFLECVQDMDHENMFWYRQDPGLGLRLIYFSYDVKMKEKGDIPEGYSVSREKKERFSLILESASTNQTSMYLCASSLYRGTPHGQPQHFGDGTRLSIL.

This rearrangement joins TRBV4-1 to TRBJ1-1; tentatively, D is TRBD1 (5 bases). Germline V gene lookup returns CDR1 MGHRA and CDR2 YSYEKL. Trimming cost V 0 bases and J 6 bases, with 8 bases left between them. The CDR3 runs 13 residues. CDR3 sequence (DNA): TGCGCCAGCAGCCAAGAAGCGGGGGCTGAAGCTTTCTTT. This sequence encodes CASSQEAGAEAFF.

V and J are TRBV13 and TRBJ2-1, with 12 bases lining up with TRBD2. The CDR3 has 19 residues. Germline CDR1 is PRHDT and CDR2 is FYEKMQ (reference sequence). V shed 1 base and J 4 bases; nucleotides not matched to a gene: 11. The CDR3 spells CASSLAPSRLAGAYNEQFF. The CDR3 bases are TGTGCCAGCAGCTTAGCCCCCTCCAGACTAGCGGGAGCGTACAATGAGCAGTTCTTC.

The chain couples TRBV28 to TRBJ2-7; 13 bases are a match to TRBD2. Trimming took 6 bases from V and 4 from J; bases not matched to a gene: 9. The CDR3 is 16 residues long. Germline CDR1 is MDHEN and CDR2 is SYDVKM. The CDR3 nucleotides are TGTGCCAGCAGCTCACCCTGGACTAGCGGGAGTTACGAGCAGTACTTC. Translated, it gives CASSSPWTSGSYEQYF.

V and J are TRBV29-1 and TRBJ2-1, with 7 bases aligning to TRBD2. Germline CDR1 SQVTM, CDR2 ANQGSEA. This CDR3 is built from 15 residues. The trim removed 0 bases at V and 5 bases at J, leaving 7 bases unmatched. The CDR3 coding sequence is TGCAGCGTTGAAGACCTTGCTAGCGGACACAATGAGCAGTTCTTC. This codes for CSVEDLASGHNEQFF.

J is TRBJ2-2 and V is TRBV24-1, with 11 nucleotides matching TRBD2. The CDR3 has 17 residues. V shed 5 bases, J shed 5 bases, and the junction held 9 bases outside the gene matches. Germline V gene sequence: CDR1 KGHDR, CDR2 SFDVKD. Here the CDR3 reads CATSGPGLAVGTGELFF. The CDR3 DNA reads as TGTGCCACCAGTGGACCGGGACTAGCGGTGGGGACCGGGGAGCTGTTTTTT.

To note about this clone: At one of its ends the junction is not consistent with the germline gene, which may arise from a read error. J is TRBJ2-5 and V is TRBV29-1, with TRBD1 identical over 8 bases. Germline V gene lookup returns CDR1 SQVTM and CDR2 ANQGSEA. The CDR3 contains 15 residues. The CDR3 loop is CSSKPVTGDQETQYF. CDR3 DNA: TGCAGCTCAAAGCCGGTGACAGGGGACCAGGAGACCCAGTACTTC.

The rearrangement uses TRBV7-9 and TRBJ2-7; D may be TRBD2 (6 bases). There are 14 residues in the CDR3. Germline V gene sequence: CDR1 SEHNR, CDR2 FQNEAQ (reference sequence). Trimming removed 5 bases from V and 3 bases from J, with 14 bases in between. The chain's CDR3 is CASSLRAGYYEQYF. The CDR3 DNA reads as TGTGCCAGCAGCCTGAGGGCGGGATACTACGAGCAGTACTTC.

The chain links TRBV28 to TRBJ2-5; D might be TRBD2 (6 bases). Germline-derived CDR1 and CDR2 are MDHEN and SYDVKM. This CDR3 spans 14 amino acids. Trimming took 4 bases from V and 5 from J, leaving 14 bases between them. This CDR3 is CASSSERVKETQYF. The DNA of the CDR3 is TGTGCCAGCAGTTCCGAGCGGGTTAAGGAGACCCAGTACTTC. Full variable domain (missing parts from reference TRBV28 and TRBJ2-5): DVKVTQSSRYLVKRTGEKVFLECVQDMDHENMFWYRQDPGLGLRLIYFSYDVKMKEKGDIPEGYSVSREKKERFSLILESASTNQTSMYLCASSSERVKETQYFGPGTRLLVL.

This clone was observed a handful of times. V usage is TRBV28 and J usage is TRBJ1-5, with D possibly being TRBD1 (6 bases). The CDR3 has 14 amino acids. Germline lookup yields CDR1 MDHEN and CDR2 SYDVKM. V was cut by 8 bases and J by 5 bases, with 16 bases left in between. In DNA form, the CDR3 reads TGTGCCAGCGCGAGGCAGGGGAGGGATCAGCCCCAGCATTTT. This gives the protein CASARQGRDQPQHF.

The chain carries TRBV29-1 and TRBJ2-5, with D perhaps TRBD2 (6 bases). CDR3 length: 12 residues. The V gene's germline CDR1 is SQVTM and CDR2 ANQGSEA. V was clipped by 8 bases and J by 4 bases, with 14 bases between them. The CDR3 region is CSIGGVLETQYF. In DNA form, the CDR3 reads TGCAGCATCGGAGGGGTTCTAGAGACCCAGTACTTC.

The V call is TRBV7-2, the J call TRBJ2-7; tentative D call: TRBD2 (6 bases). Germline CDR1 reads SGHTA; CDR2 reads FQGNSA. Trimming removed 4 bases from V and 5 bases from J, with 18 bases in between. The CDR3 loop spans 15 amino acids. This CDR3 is CASSSQGLPFNEQYF. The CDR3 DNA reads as TGTGCCAGCAGCTCCCAGGGACTCCCTTTTAACGAGCAGTACTTC.

The CDR3 bases are TGCGCCAGCAGCTTGGCCTCGAGGGCTGGAAACACCATATATTTT. It specifies CASSLASRAGNTIYF. The chain joins TRBV5-1 to TRBJ1-3; D unresolved. The CDR3 spans 15 residues. The germline V gene has CDR1 SGHRS and CDR2 YFSETQ. Trimming cost V 0 bases and J 2 bases, with 9 bases left between them.